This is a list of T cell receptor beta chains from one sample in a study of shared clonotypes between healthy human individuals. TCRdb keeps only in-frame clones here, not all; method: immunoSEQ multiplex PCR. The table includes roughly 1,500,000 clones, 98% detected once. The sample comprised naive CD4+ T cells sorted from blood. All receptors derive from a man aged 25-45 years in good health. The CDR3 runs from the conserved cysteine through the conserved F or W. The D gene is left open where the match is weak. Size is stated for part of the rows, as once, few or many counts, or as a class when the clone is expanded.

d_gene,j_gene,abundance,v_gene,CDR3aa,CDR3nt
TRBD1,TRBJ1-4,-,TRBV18,CASSSGGTNEKLFF,TGTGCCAGCTCCTCAGGGGGCACTAATGAAAAACTGTTTTTT
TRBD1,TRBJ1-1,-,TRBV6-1,CASSEGTGTEAFF,TGTGCCAGCAGTGAAGGGACAGGCACTGAAGCTTTCTTT
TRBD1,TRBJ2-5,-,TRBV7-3,CASSPDRGGETQYF,TGTGCCAGCAGTCCTGACAGGGGGGGAGAGACCCAGTACTTC
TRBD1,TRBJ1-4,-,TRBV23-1,CASSGGDRDEKLFF,TGCGCCAGCTCCGGAGGGGACAGAGATGAAAAACTGTTTTTT
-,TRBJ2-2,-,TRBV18,CASSPLDSLGELFF,TGTGCCAGCTCACCGTTGGACAGTCTCGGGGAGCTGTTTTTT
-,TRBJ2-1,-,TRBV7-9,CASSLREGRYNEQFF,TGTGCCAGCAGCTTAAGGGAAGGCCGGTACAATGAGCAGTTCTTC
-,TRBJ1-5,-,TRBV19,CASSIHGGNQPQHF,TGTGCCAGTAGTATACATGGGGGAAATCAGCCCCAGCATTTT
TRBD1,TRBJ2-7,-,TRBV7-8,CASSRPGTGAAEQYF,TGTGCCAGCAGCCGCCCCGGGACAGGGGCTGCCGAGCAGTACTTC
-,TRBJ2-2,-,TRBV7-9,CASSLSSTGELFF,TGTGCCAGCAGCTTAAGTTCTACCGGGGAGCTGTTTTTT
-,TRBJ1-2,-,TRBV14,CASSQDLGHRYGYTF,TGTGCCAGCAGCCAAGATCTAGGACATCGCTATGGCTACACCTTC
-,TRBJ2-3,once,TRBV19,CASSRLATGTQYF,TGTGCCAGTAGTAGATTAGCCACAGGTACGCAGTATTTT
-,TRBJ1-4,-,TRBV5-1,CASSLEYNEKLFF,TGCGCCAGCAGCTTGGAGTATAATGAAAAACTGTTTTTT
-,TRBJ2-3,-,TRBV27,CASTPRGDTDTQYF,TGTGCCAGCACCCCGCGAGGAGACACAGATACGCAGTATTTT
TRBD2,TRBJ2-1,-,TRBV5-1,CASSPRALRESSEQFF,TGCGCCAGCAGCCCACGGGCACTGCGGGAGTCCAGTGAGCAGTTCTTC
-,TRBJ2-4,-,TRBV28,CASDDRGAQNIQYF,TGTGCCAGCGACGACCGAGGGGCCCAAAACATTCAGTACTTC
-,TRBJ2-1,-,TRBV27,CASSFRPQGDNEQFF,TGTGCCAGCAGTTTCCGACCTCAAGGGGACAATGAGCAGTTCTTC
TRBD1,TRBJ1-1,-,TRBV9,CASSVGHRGSTEAFF,TGTGCCAGCAGCGTAGGGCACAGGGGCTCCACTGAAGCTTTCTTT
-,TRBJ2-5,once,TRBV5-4,CASSPADPRETQYF,TGTGCCAGCAGCCCAGCGGACCCTCGGGAGACCCAGTACTTC
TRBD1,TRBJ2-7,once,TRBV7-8,CASSVRDRDWQQANRGSEQYF,TGTGCCAGCAGCGTCCGGGACAGGGATTGGCAGCAAGCTAACAGGGGCTCCGAGCAGTACTTC
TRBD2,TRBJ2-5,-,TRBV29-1,CSVEVLAGETQYF,TGCAGCGTTGAGGTACTAGCGGGAGAGACCCAGTACTTC
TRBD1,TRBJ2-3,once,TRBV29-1,CSVERGGWSTDTQYF,TGCAGCGTTGAAAGAGGGGGCTGGAGCACAGATACGCAGTATTTT
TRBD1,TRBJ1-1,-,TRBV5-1,CASSSGQGNTEAFF,TGCGCCAGCAGCTCAGGACAGGGGAACACTGAAGCTTTCTTT